This TCR beta chain was captured by sequencing in a study of blood T cells in healthy people across ages. General study results and limits: A conclusive naive versus antigen-experienced comparison was prevented by the unsorted PBMCs. Age brought a roughly linear fall in TCR beta diversity measured per million T cells.

A second PCR, run for about 7 to 11 cycles, used a sample-barcoded 5' primer plus a J-beta primer mix. Tagging of each cDNA molecule was performed by a template-switch adaptor with 12 random nucleotides. From the 5' RACE reads, TCRdb called clonotypes with MiXCR, one entry per CDR3 protein. Of 1 million or so distinct CDR3 sequences listed, 40% to 45% were seen once; the top ten hold about 20%. About this clonotype: Its antigen is unidentified.

The CDR3 runs 14 residues. Germline V gene lookup returns CDR1 MNHNS and CDR2 SASEGT. V lost 6 bases to trimming and J lost 0 bases, with 9 bases between them. Total RNA was isolated from each sample in quantities of at least 6 micrograms. The origin of this receptor is a woman aged 55-70 years in good health. This chain links TRBV6-1 with TRBJ2-1; no firm D call. Source material: blood. The CDR3 nucleotides read TGTGCCAGCAGGGCCGAGAGCTCCTACAATGAGCAGTTCTTC. Protein: CASRAESSYNEQFF.